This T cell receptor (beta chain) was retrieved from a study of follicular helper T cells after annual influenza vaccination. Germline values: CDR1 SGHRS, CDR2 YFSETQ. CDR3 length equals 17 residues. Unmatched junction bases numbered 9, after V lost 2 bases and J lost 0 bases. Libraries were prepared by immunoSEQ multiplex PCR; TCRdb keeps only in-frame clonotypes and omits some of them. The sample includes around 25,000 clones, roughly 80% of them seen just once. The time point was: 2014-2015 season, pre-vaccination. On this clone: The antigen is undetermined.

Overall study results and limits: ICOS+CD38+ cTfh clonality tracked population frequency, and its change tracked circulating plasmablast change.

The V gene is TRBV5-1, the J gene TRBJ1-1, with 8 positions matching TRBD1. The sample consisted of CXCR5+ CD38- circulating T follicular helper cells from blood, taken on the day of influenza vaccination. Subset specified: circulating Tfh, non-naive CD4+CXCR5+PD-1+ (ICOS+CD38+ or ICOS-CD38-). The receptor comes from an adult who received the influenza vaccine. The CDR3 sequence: CASSFTGQGAMNTEAFF. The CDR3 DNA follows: TGCGCCAGCAGCTTTACCGGACAGGGCGCAATGAACACTGAAGCTTTCTTT.